The 32 T cell receptor delta chains reported below all come from one sample, sequenced in a study of γδ T cells in repeated Plasmodium falciparum infection. Bulk repertoires came from Vgamma9/Vdelta2+ or Vdelta2-negative gammadelta T cells flow-sorted from PBMC. TCRdb reprocessed the multiplex PCR reads through CATT. The sample holds about 51,000 delta-chain clones, roughly 1.9% seen once. Sequenced material: gamma-delta T cells from blood. The receptors were sampled from a pool of human donors (malaria-infected and uninfected, not separated).

A word on this clone: The TCRdb protein, from a much larger clone, departs from this DNA's translation at residue 10, likely by read error; the protein shown derives from the DNA. The J segment was not called; the V segment is TRDV2; the table's D call, TRDD3, has no DNA check behind it. The CDR3 loop spans 12 amino acids. Germline-derived CDR1 and CDR2 are GEAIGNYY and EKD. Here the CDR3 reads CACEGYPDKHIF. In DNA, the CDR3 is TGTGCCTGTGAGGGATATCCCGATAAACACATCTTT.

Points on this clone: A read error may explain this, as a much larger clone is one base away. Other DNA sequences in the same sample also yield this CDR3. The chain carries TRDV1 and TRDJ1; TRDD3 is a possible D gene (5 bases). TCRdb supplies no J gene; here it was assigned by aligning the nucleotide sequence to germline. CDR1 is TSWWSYY, CDR2 QGS, per germline. The CDR3 runs 20 residues. CDR3 sequence: CALGERAPPLFHLYTDKLIF. In DNA form, the CDR3 reads TGTGCCCTTGGGGAACGGGCCCCGCCCCTATTTCACCTTTACACCGATAAACTCATCTTT.

Concerning this clone: The mismatch at residue 4 between this DNA's translation and the TCRdb protein of a much larger clone likely reflects a read error; the protein shown is translated from the DNA. The J gene is TRDJ1, the V gene TRDV3, with D maybe TRDD2 (5 bases). TCRdb carries no J gene annotation; the J gene was assigned here by matching the DNA with germline. The CDR3 extends over 20 amino acids. Trimming shortened V by 0 bases and J by 2 bases, and 31 bases separated the two germline ends. Looked up from germline, CDR1 is TVYSNPD and CDR2 is GDNSRS (reference sequence). The CDR3 DNA reads as TGTGCCTTTAGGGGCTTTAACCAACGGCCCATTTTCCCTACTACCGATAAACTCATCTTT. Residues: CAFRGFNQRPIFPTTDKLIF.

This clone was picked up many times. A far larger clone is one base from this, pointing to a likely read error. The sample contains more than one DNA sequence encoding this CDR3. This CDR3 is CALGELKAHLLRLGLLRDKLIF. The DNA of the CDR3 is TGTGCTCTTGGGGAACTAAAAGCCCACCTACTTAGACTGGGGTTGTTAAGAGATAAACTCATCTTT. The chain employs TRDV1 and TRDJ1; 7 nucleotides line up with TRDD3. The CDR3 is made up of 22 amino acids. V lost 0 bases to trimming and J lost 5 bases; unmatched junction nucleotides: 27. Germline CDR1 reads TSWWSYY; CDR2 reads QGS.

At least ten counts were recorded for this clone. For this DNA, TCRdb reports the protein of a much larger clone, which diverges at residue 13, most likely from a read error; the protein presented here is translated directly from the DNA. The J gene is TRDJ1, the V gene TRDV1; the match to TRDD3 covers 11 bases. The germline V gene encodes CDR1 TSWWSYY and CDR2 QGS. The V gene end was trimmed by 5 bases and the J gene end by 3 bases; junction bases not matched to a gene: 14. The CDR3 consists of 18 residues. The DNA for the CDR3 is TGTGCTCTTGGGAAACCGTACTGGGGGATAGCGGGCGCCGATAAACTCATCTTT. This gives the protein CALGKPYWGIAGADKLIF.

This clone was found a few times. TCRdb assigns this DNA the protein of a much larger clone, which departs from its translation at residues 3 and 11; this likely reflects a read error, and the protein shown comes from translating the DNA. This chain uses TRDV3 with TRDJ1; 10 bases agree with TRDD3. Germline V gene lookup returns CDR1 TVYSNPD and CDR2 GDNSRS (reference sequence). The CDR3 consists of 20 residues. The trim removed 3 bases at V and 1 base at J, leaving 23 bases unmatched. CDR3: CALQRPLLGDAHEGTDKLIF. CDR3 DNA sequence: TGTGCCTTGCAGCGCCCGCTACTGGGGGATGCGCATGAGGGCACCGATAAACTCATCTTT.

With regard to this clone: This sequence is one base from a far larger clone and is likely a read error. This sample also contains other DNA sequences that code for the same CDR3. The V call is TRDV1, the J call TRDJ1, with D hard to call. The CDR3 loop spans 16 amino acids. Germline CDR1 is TSWWSYY and CDR2 is QGS. The chain's CDR3 is CALGHMGLAQSRGLIF. The CDR3 region has the DNA TGCGCTCTTGGGCACATGGGTCTCGCCCAGTCGCGGGGACTCATCTTT.

In its sample, this clone ranks as medium-sized. The J gene is TRDJ1, the V gene TRDV3, with D perhaps TRDD2 (6 bases). In germline, CDR1 is TVYSNPD, CDR2 GDNSRS (reference sequence). This CDR3 comprises 17 residues. CDR3: CARRLLQGWYNADKLIF. Here the CDR3 DNA reads TGTGCTCGTCGTCTCCTACAAGGCTGGTACAACGCCGATAAACTCATCTTT.

Ten or more counts support this clone. This rearrangement joins TRDV1 to TRDJ1; TRDD2 matches at 9 bases. V shed 1 base, J shed 0 bases, and the junction held 27 bases outside the gene matches. The CDR3 has 24 amino acids. Germline CDR1 TSWWSYY, CDR2 QGS. The CDR3 DNA reads TGTGCTCTTGGGGAACCCTGTACCCTTCCTACGTCGGTAAGGGTGGAGGTTTACACCGATAAACTCATCTTT. Translation gives CALGEPCTLPTSVRVEVYTDKLIF.

This clone showed up many times. This sequence is one base from a far larger clone and is likely a read error. Other DNA sequences of this sample code for an identical CDR3. J is TRDJ2 and V is TRDV1; D is perhaps TRDD2 or TRDD3 (8 bases each). Germline V gene data show CDR1 as TSWWSYY and CDR2 as QGS. CDR3 length: 22 amino acids. The germline V and J ends were trimmed by 3 bases and 0 bases, with 29 bases remaining between them. The CDR3 region has the DNA TGTGCTCTTGGGGAGCTAGGTTCTTCCTACGTGGGATACGCGCCTTTGACAGCACAACTCTTCTTT. It is translated as CALGELGSSYVGYAPLTAQLFF.

This clone was counted a few times. The TCRdb protein, from a much larger clone, departs from this DNA's translation at residue 14, likely by read error; the protein shown derives from the DNA. The chain uses TRDV1 and TRDJ1, with a tentative D call TRDD2 (6 bases). TCRdb does not report a J gene; here it was assigned by matching the DNA to germline references. CDR3 size: 22 residues. Trimming left V 3 bases short and J 0 bases short, with 32 bases between. CDR1 and CDR2 from the germline V gene are TSWWSYY and QGS. CDR3 protein: CALGDFPPYFLTSAAYTDKLIF. The CDR3 bases are TGTGCTCTTGGGGACTTCCCCCCCTACTTCCTTACGTCCGCCGCGTACACCGATAAACTCATCTTT.

This clone was recorded many times. This DNA translates differently at residue 3 from the TCRdb protein, which is that of a much larger clone; a read error is likely, and the protein shown is the DNA's own translation. The J gene is TRDJ1, the V gene TRDV1; 10 nucleotides match TRDD3. TCRdb supplies no J gene; here it was assigned by aligning the nucleotide sequence to germline. The CDR3 consists of 23 residues. Germline lookup yields CDR1 TSWWSYY and CDR2 QGS. CDR3 coding DNA: TGTGCTCCTGGGGCACCCTATGAATTCCTACTCTGGGGGATAGGAGCTTACACCGATAAACTCATCTTT. Translation: CAPGAPYEFLLWGIGAYTDKLIF.

This clone was detected ten times or more. The TCRdb protein, from a much larger clone, departs from this DNA's translation at residue 20, likely by read error; the protein shown derives from the DNA. The chain couples TRDV1 to TRDJ1; 7 bases are shared with TRDD3. TCRdb records no J gene; here it was assigned by comparing the DNA to germline. Trimming removed 0 bases from V and 10 bases from J; junction bases left unmatched: 38. This CDR3 is built from 24 residues. Germline-derived CDR1 and CDR2 are TSWWSYY and QGS. CDR3 loop: CALGELTPLPPRWGWGNGYTGLIF. For the CDR3, the DNA is TGTGCTCTTGGGGAACTCACTCCACTTCCACCCCGTTGGGGGTGGGGGAACGGTTATACGGGACTCATCTTT.

This clone was recorded many times. It differs at one base from a far larger clone, so likely a read error. Other DNA sequences in the same sample also yield this CDR3. V gene TRDV1 combines with J gene TRDJ1, with 7 bases fitting TRDD3. V was pared by 0 bases and J by 5 bases, with 27 bases of the junction left unmatched. This CDR3 region has 22 residues. The germline gives CDR1 TSWWSYY, CDR2 QGS. CDR3 in DNA: TGTGCTCTTGGGGAACTAAAAGCCCATCTACTTAGACTGGGGTTGTTAAGGGATAAACTCATCTTT. Protein: CALGELKAHLLRLGLLRDKLIF.

A note on this clone: The protein held in TCRdb is that of a much larger clone and does not match this DNA's translation at residue 15, likely because of a read error; the protein shown is translated from the DNA. J is TRDJ1 and V is TRDV1; 12 nucleotides match TRDD3. TCRdb records no J gene; here it was assigned by comparing the DNA to germline. The CDR3 length is 20 residues. With 2 bases clipped from V and 8 bases from J, the junction kept 21 bases outside the gene matches. CDR1 is TSWWSYY and CDR2 is QGS in the germline V gene. The CDR3 nucleotides are TGTGCTCTTGGGGAAGCCTCTGTCTCCCTCACTGGGGGATACACGATCAAACTCATCTTT. This codes for CALGEASVSLTGGYTIKLIF.

This clone appeared a few times. The mismatch at residue 8 between this DNA's translation and the TCRdb protein of a much larger clone likely reflects a read error; the protein shown is translated from the DNA. The rearrangement joins TRDV3 to TRDJ1; 7 bases map to TRDD3. TCRdb carries no J gene annotation; the J gene was assigned here by matching the DNA with germline. The V segment lost 5 bases and the J segment 2 bases; nucleotides outside the gene matches: 11. The CDR3 spans 14 residues. Germline V gene sequence: CDR1 TVYSNPD, CDR2 GDNSRS (reference sequence). Here the CDR3 DNA reads TGTGCCGAAATTTCGCTGGGGGGTACCGATAAACTCATCTTT. Translating gives CAEISLGGTDKLIF.

Points on this clone: Only one base separates this from a far larger clonotype, so it likely reflects a read error. Other DNA sequences in the same sample also yield this CDR3. The CDR3 protein is CAYRSGNPLHWGNLTYPKYTDKLIF. As DNA, the CDR3 is TGTGCTTATAGGAGCGGGAACCCTCTACATTGGGGGAATCTAACGTACCCCAAGTACACCGATAAACTCATCTTT. V and J are TRAV38-2/DV8 and TRDJ1; TRDD3 agrees at 7 bases. TCRdb is silent on the J gene; assignment here came from matching the DNA to germline. The CDR3 loop spans 25 amino acids. The V gene end was trimmed by 0 bases and the J gene end by 0 bases; junction bases not matched to a gene: 32. Germline V CDR1 and CDR2: TSESDYY, QEAYKQQN.

Details on this clone: This likely traces to a read error, being one base from a far larger clone. Within the sample, other DNA sequences also encode this same CDR3. This chain joins TRDV3 and TRDJ1; 7 bases map to TRDD3. Since TCRdb gives no J gene, matching the DNA to germline was used here to assign it. Germline V lookup: CDR1 TVYSNPD, CDR2 GDNSRS (reference sequence). The CDR3 totals 21 residues. CDR3 in amino acids: CAFSFIETAYIFWGDTDKLIF. DNA for the CDR3: TGTGCCTTTAGCTTTATAGAGACGGCCTACATCTTCTGGGGGGACACCGACAAACTCATCTTT.

This clone was recorded a few times. This likely reflects a read error, since a far larger clone is one base away. The sample carries other DNA sequences with the same CDR3. This chain joins TRDV1 and TRDJ2; possible D gene TRDD3, 6 bases. Here the J gene came from matching the DNA to germline, since TCRdb omits it. The CDR3 is 23 amino acids. Germline V gives CDR1 TSWWSYY, CDR2 QGS. CDR3 amino acids: CALGEKPLGFWVRGSALTAQLFF. CDR3 sequence (DNA): TGTGCCCTTGGGGAAAAACCTCTGGGGTTCTGGGTGAGGGGTAGTGCTTTGACAGCACAACTCTTCTTT.

This clone occurred a few times. The TCRdb protein comes from a much larger clone and disagrees with this DNA's translation at residue 7, likely due to a read error; the protein given here is derived from the DNA. The chain uses TRDV1 and TRDJ1; possibly TRDD3 for D (5 bases). TCRdb supplies no J gene; here it was assigned by aligning the nucleotide sequence to germline. Trimming cost V 8 bases and J 6 bases, with 28 bases left between them. The CDR3 is 17 residues long. Per germline, CDR1 TSWWSYY and CDR2 QGS. CDR3: CALCLIQDWRRDHKLIF. For the CDR3, the DNA is TGTGCTCTTTGTCTGATCCAAGACTGGCGTCGGGACCATAAACTCATCTTT.

Details on this clone: Since a far larger clone is one base different, this is likely a read error. The identical CDR3 is also encoded by other nucleotide sequences in the sample. The chain recombines TRDV1 with TRDJ1; D is uncertain. The J gene, left out of TCRdb, was set here by checking the DNA against germline. Trimming took 6 bases from V and 10 from J, leaving 21 bases between them. The CDR3 is 14 residues long. Germline CDR1 and CDR2: TSWWSYY and QGS. CDR3 nucleotides: TGTGCTCTTGGAGACCCTAGTGGCGGAATTAGACTCATCTTT. It yields the protein CALGDPSGGIRLIF.

This clone was seen a handful of times. A far more abundant clone sits one base away, making this likely a read error. This sample also contains other DNA sequences that code for the same CDR3. The rearrangement links TRDV1 to TRDJ1; maybe TRDD2 (6 bases). Because TCRdb records no J gene, it was assigned here through a match of the DNA to germline. Germline V CDR1 and CDR2: TSWWSYY, QGS. There are 22 residues in the CDR3. V was cut by 3 bases and J by 0 bases, with 32 bases left in between. CDR3 residues: CALGDAPSSLIHLIQYTDKLIF. The CDR3 bases are TGTGCTCTTGGGGACGCCCCTTCTTCCTTGATCCACCTGATCCAGTACACCGATAAACTCATCTTT.

The sample holds a few counts of this clone. The TCRdb protein comes from a much larger clone and disagrees with this DNA's translation at residue 11, likely due to a read error; the protein given here is derived from the DNA. The V gene is TRDV3, the J gene TRDJ1; 13 bases match TRDD3. No J gene was available from TCRdb, and it was assigned here by a germline match of the DNA. The ends lost 3 bases at V and 0 bases at J; junction bases unmatched: 25. The CDR3 has 22 residues. Germline CDR1 and CDR2: TVYSNPD and GDNSRS (reference sequence). CDR3 coding DNA: TGTGCCTTCCAAAAGACTCCCCTATCCCACGCACTGGGGGATACGCACACCGATAAACTCATCTTT. Translation: CAFQKTPLSHALGDTHTDKLIF.

This clone was recorded many times. The protein in TCRdb stems from a much larger clone and differs at residue 12 from this DNA's translation, likely a read error; here the protein is translated from the DNA. This chain connects TRDV1 to TRDJ1, with TRDD3 matching over 8 bases. Germline CDR1 is TSWWSYY and CDR2 is QGS. The CDR3 has 19 amino acids. Trimming at V came to 1 base and at J to 3 bases, leaving 16 bases not matched to a gene. The CDR3 sequence: CALGEHVLLGGVDADKLIF. The CDR3 bases are TGTGCTCTTGGGGAACACGTCCTACTGGGGGGAGTGGATGCCGATAAACTCATCTTT.

This clone was seen only a few times. A far larger clone is a single base away, which makes a read error likely. Other nucleotide sequences in the sample specify the same CDR3. The chain uses TRDV2 and TRDJ3; 12 nucleotides align to TRDD3. No J gene is reported in TCRdb; it was inferred here by comparing the DNA with germline. In germline, CDR1 is GEAIGNYY, CDR2 EKD. The junction had 12 bases not matched to a gene; V was cut back by 3 bases and J by 4 bases. This CDR3 spans 20 amino acids. The CDR3 coding sequence is TGTGCCTGTGACCCAGTACTGGGGGATACTGCGTCATGGGACACCCGACAGATGTTTTTC. It specifies CACDPVLGDTASWDTRQMFF.

This clone was detected a few times. The TCRdb protein, from a much larger clone, departs from this DNA's translation at residue 19, likely by read error; the protein shown derives from the DNA. The V gene is listed as TRDV1; no J gene was called; TRDD3, the table's D call, lacks a check against the DNA. Germline V gives CDR1 TSWWSYY, CDR2 QGS. This CDR3 contains 20 residues. DNA for the CDR3: TGTGCTCTTGATGCGGGGCCTTACTGGGGGATACGCCCGTACACCGATAAACTCACCTTT. Translated, it gives CALDAGPYWGIRPYTDKLTF.

This clone appeared many times. A read error likely explains this, since a far larger clone differs by one base. This same CDR3 is encoded by further DNA sequences in the sample. The rearrangement uses TRDV1 and TRDJ2, with 9 bases fitting TRDD3. The V segment lost 1 base and the J segment 4 bases; nucleotides outside the gene matches: 19. Germline V gene lookup returns CDR1 TSWWSYY and CDR2 QGS. The CDR3 consists of 21 residues. CDR3 sequence: CALGEPQFFTGGRYRTAQLFF. The CDR3 region has the DNA TGTGCTCTTGGGGAACCACAGTTCTTCACTGGGGGACGTTATCGGACAGCACAACTCTTCTTT.

CDR3 sequence reads: CACDTVGGGDDKLIF. The CDR3 coding sequence is TGTGCCTGTGACACCGTAGGTGGGGGAGACGATAAACTCATCTTT. The J gene is TRDJ1, the V gene TRDV2; 7 nucleotides line up with TRDD3. No J gene is reported in TCRdb; it was inferred here by comparing the DNA with germline. The J segment lost 4 bases and the V segment lost 0 bases, leaving 7 bases of the junction unmatched. The CDR3 spans 15 residues. CDR1 and CDR2 from the germline V gene are GEAIGNYY and EKD.

A few counts support this clone. The likely explanation is a read error, given a far larger clone one base away. The same CDR3 is also encoded by other DNA sequences in this sample. The chain combines TRDV1 with TRDJ1, with 8 bases fitting TRDD3. Here the J gene was assigned by germline matching of the DNA, as TCRdb has none. The CDR3 loop spans 21 amino acids. Germline CDR1 TSWWSYY, CDR2 QGS. Trimming cost V 3 bases and J 2 bases; bases outside gene matches: 23. In DNA form, the CDR3 reads TGTGCTCTTGGGGACCTCCTTCCGATCCGAACTGGGGGGTACGTTACCGATAAACTCATCTTT. It yields the protein CALGDLLPIRTGGYVTDKLIF.

There are many counts of this clone. The sample carries other DNA sequences with the same CDR3. The chain carries TRDV1 and TRDJ1; 11 bases line up with TRDD3. CDR1 and CDR2 (germline): TSWWSYY, QGS. The CDR3 totals 22 residues. V dropped 4 bases and J dropped 3; count of bases not matched to a gene: 25. CDR3 nucleotide sequence: TGTGCTCTTGGGGCAAAATGGCCTTTGACATACTGGGGGATATGGAGACCCGATAAACTCATCTTT. It encodes CALGAKWPLTYWGIWRPDKLIF.

This clone appeared many times. The protein TCRdb gives is from a much larger clone and does not agree with this DNA's translation at residue 13, likely a read error; the protein shown here comes from the DNA. The V call is TRDV2, the J call TRDJ3; TRDD3 aligns across 9 bases. There are 19 residues in the CDR3. The germline V gene encodes CDR1 GEAIGNYY and CDR2 EKD. The CDR3 nucleotides are TGTGCCTGTGACTCCGTGGGGGATAGGAGCTCCTGGGGCACCCGACAGATGTTTTTC. Translation: CACDSVGDRSSWGTRQMFF.

Turning to this clone: TCRdb's listed protein matches a much larger clone and diverges from this DNA's translation at residue 20, likely through a read error; the protein shown comes from the DNA. The gene calls are TRAV38-2/DV8 and TRDJ1, with 12 bases aligning to TRDD3. The J gene was missing in TCRdb and was found by matching the end of the DNA to germline. CDR3 length equals 24 residues. The germline CDR1 and CDR2 sequences are TSESDYY and QEAYKQQN. The CDR3 loop is CAYRSFEYFQATYWGIPATGKLIF. In DNA form, the CDR3 reads TGTGCTTATAGGAGCTTCGAATACTTCCAAGCTACGTACTGGGGGATACCGGCCACCGGTAAACTCATCTTT.